The clone carrying this TCR beta chain has just one count. Its antigen is not known. Trimming took off 4 bases at V and 10 bases at J, with 23 bases between the two ends. CDR3 length: 17 residues. CDR1 and CDR2 (germline): SGHTA, FQGNSA. Primed by a sample-barcoded 5' primer and a J-beta primer mix, a second PCR proceeded for roughly 6 to 12 cycles. Each CDR3 protein gets one entry after TCRdb re-called the 5' RACE reads with MiXCR. The sample includes almost 1 million distinct CDR3 sequences, roughly 47% of them seen just once. The sample comes from a study of blood T cells in healthy people across ages. Overall study results and limits: Underestimates were what the diversity estimates from one million T cells were considered to be. PBMC samples, being unsorted, prevented any conclusive comparison of naive and antigen-experienced cells.

The chain is built from TRBV7-2 and TRBJ1-6; a weak D match, TRBD1 (5 bases). The sequenced sample was blood. The source is a woman aged 60-70 years in good health. The CDR3 DNA is TGTGCCAGCAGCTCCCTTTGGTCGGCACAGGCGAAGTCACCCCTCCACTTT. Amino acids: CASSSLWSAQAKSPLHF.